Listed below are T cell receptor beta chains from one sample, sequenced in a study of early stage breast cancer tumors. The table came from immunoSEQ multiplex PCR; TCRdb's copy has only in-frame clones and leaves some out. Here the sample spans roughly 30,000 clones, around three quarters being singletons. Specimen: blood. These receptors all stem from a person in their sixties or seventies with breast cancer. Both conserved end residues are part of each CDR3. Each record gives: J gene, D gene, V gene, clone size, CDR3 protein, CDR3 DNA. The D gene is left open where the match is weak. Part of the rows lack a size; the others show once, few, many or a class for expanded clones.

>TRBJ1-5|TRBD1|TRBV28|NA
CASSLPGTGGEPQHF
TGTGCCAGCAGTTTACCTGGGACAGGGGGAGAGCCCCAGCATTTT
>TRBJ2-7|TRBD2|TRBV5-4|NA
CASSIGTSGSSSYEQYF
TGTGCCAGCAGCATCGGGACTAGCGGATCGAGCTCCTACGAGCAGTACTTC
>TRBJ2-1|NA|TRBV7-2|NA
CASSSLSSSYNEQFF
TGTGCCAGCAGCTCGCTTAGCAGCTCCTACAATGAGCAGTTCTTC
>TRBJ2-1|NA|TRBV6-6|NA
CASSYSRPNNEQFF
TGTGCCAGCAGTTACTCGAGGCCAAACAATGAGCAGTTCTTC
>TRBJ2-3|TRBD2|TRBV5-1|NA
CASSLRLAATDTQYF
TGCGCCAGCAGCTTACGACTAGCGGCCACAGATACGCAGTATTTT
>TRBJ2-7|NA|TRBV6-1|NA
CAIGNTGPYEQYF
TGTGCCATCGGTAATACAGGGCCTTACGAGCAGTACTTC
>TRBJ2-7|NA|TRBV27|NA
CASSLPGVYEQYF
TGTGCCAGCAGTCTCCCCGGGGTCTACGAGCAGTACTTC
>TRBJ2-5|NA|TRBV9|NA
CASSVGASSQETQYF
TGTGCCAGCAGCGTAGGTGCTAGCAGCCAAGAGACCCAGTACTTC
>TRBJ1-1|NA|TRBV7-2|NA
CASSLALGAGGLAMNTEAFF
TGTGCCAGCAGCTTAGCGCTCGGCGCGGGGGGGCTAGCAATGAACACTGAAGCTTTCTTT
>TRBJ2-4|NA|TRBV6-1|once
CASSEMGGWDIQYF
TGTGCCAGCAGTGAAATGGGGGGTTGGGACATTCAGTACTTC
>TRBJ1-4|NA|TRBV2|NA
CASFSPRNEKLFF
TGTGCCAGCTTCAGCCCTAGGAATGAAAAACTGTTTTTT
>TRBJ2-5|TRBD1|TRBV15|NA
CATSRDRDRVLRETQYF
TGTGCCACCAGCAGAGATAGGGACAGGGTTCTGCGAGAGACCCAGTACTTC
>TRBJ2-5|TRBD1|TRBV28|NA
CASRNSGTAQETQYF
TGTGCCAGCAGGAATTCCGGGACAGCCCAAGAGACCCAGTACTTC
>TRBJ2-5|TRBD1|TRBV5-1|NA
CASSLGQGDQETQYF
TGCGCCAGCAGCTTGGGGCAGGGGGACCAAGAGACCCAGTACTTC
>TRBJ1-2|NA|TRBV28|NA
CATLGRGARYGYTF
TGTGCCACCCTAGGGAGGGGAGCACGGTATGGCTACACCTTC
>TRBJ2-7|TRBD2|TRBV9|NA
CASSVTSASGGEQYF
TGTGCCAGCAGCGTAACTTCTGCCTCGGGGGGTGAGCAGTACTTC
>TRBJ1-2|NA|TRBV28|NA
CATTPPGEGYTF
TGTGCCACCACACCCCCAGGGGAGGGCTACACCTTC
>TRBJ2-7|TRBD2|TRBV6-5|NA
CASSYSGAPSGSEQYF
TGTGCCAGCAGTTACTCGGGGGCGCCTAGCGGGAGCGAGCAGTACTTC